Following are 9 T cell receptor beta chains from one sample sequenced in a study of cytomegalovirus exposure and HLA in healthy donors. Researchers ran the PCR with 60 Vbeta and 13 Jbeta primers. Sequenced by immunoSEQ multiplex PCR; TCRdb stores in-frame clones only, minus some. The sample gives fewer than 200,000 clones, approximately 81% of which show up once; 1.5% is in the top ten. The sequencing sample was made of PBMCs. The receptor set was obtained from a male donor in good health and CMV-seronegative.

The chain joins TRBV5-3 to TRBJ1-1, with 8 bases lining up with TRBD1. TRBV5-3 is an open reading frame, and its role is uncertain. The CDR3 is 16 residues long. V gave up 4 bases and J gave up 5 bases; unmatched junction bases: 13. The CDR3 DNA sequence: TGTGCCAGAAGCCCAGTGTGCAGGGGGCGTTGGACTGAAGCTTTCTTT. It specifies CARSPVCRGRWTEAFF.

This clone was picked up one time. As DNA, the CDR3 is TGCGCCAGCAGCCTCCAGACCGGGACAGGCCATTCACCCCTCCACTTT. It encodes CASSLQTGTGHSPLHF. The chain joins TRBV5-1 to TRBJ1-6, with 8 bases lining up with TRBD1. CDR1 is SGHRS and CDR2 is YFSETQ in the germline V gene. V shed 4 bases and J 8 bases; nucleotides not matched to a gene: 11. CDR3 length: 16 residues.

V usage is TRBV7-8 and J usage is TRBJ2-7, with TRBD2 matching over 13 bases. The V gene end was trimmed by 1 base and the J gene end by 4 bases; junction bases not matched to a gene: 1. From germline, CDR1 is SGHVS and CDR2 FQNEAQ. CDR3 size: 15 residues. The CDR3 sequence: CASSLGLAGGYEQYF. In DNA form, the CDR3 reads TGTGCCAGCAGCTTAGGACTAGCGGGGGGATACGAGCAGTACTTC.

This chain joins TRBV2 and TRBJ2-5, with D possibly matching TRBD2 (6 bases). Trimming stripped 8 bases from V and 9 bases from J, with 19 bases between. The CDR3 runs to 13 residues. The V gene's germline CDR1 is SNHLY and CDR2 FYNNEI. Here the CDR3 DNA reads TGTGCCAGCGGGCGCGGGGTTGGGGAGGCCCAGTACTTC. This encodes CASGRGVGEAQYF.

CDR3 region: CASSRRDRGQTNEKLFF. The CDR3 nucleotides read TGTGCCAGTAGTCGGCGGGACAGGGGGCAAACTAATGAAAAACTGTTTTTT. The chain carries TRBV19 and TRBJ1-4; 12 bases fit TRBD1. This CDR3 comprises 17 residues. V gave up 5 bases and J gave up 1 base; unmatched junction bases: 5. Germline V gene sequence: CDR1 LNHDA, CDR2 SQIVND (reference sequence).

The V gene is TRBV11-1, the J gene TRBJ2-1; TRBD1 is a possible D gene (6 bases). The germline V and J ends were trimmed by 2 bases and 8 bases, with 16 bases remaining between them. This CDR3 is built from 15 residues. Germline loops: CDR1 SGHAT, CDR2 FQDESV (reference sequence). CDR3 nucleotides: TGTGCCAGCAGCTTATCGGGGACACCAGTCGATGAGCAGTTCTTC. Translation: CASSLSGTPVDEQFF.

The rearrangement links TRBV7-3 to TRBJ2-3, with 7 bases that match TRBD2. This CDR3 region has 14 residues. V was clipped by 5 bases and J by 1 base; unmatched bases: 3. CDR1 is SGHTA and CDR2 is FQGTGA in the germline V gene. This CDR3 reads CASSTAGRTDTQYF. The CDR3, as DNA: TGTGCCAGCAGCACAGCGGGGCGCACAGATACGCAGTATTTT.

The CDR3 bases are TGTGCCAGCAGGGGGAGGGGTAGCTCTGGGGCCAACGTCCTGACTTTC. It translates to CASRGRGSSGANVLTF. The chain links TRBV28 to TRBJ2-6; 7 bases fit TRBD2. The CDR3 consists of 16 residues. V was clipped by 6 bases and J by 0 bases; unmatched bases: 5. CDR1 and CDR2 (germline): MDHEN, SYDVKM.

The V and J genes are TRBV10-3 and TRBJ2-1, with D possibly being TRBD1 (6 bases). Germline CDR1 ENHRY, CDR2 SYGVKD. Trimming shortened V by 6 bases and J by 2 bases, and 14 bases separated the two germline ends. The CDR3 is 15 amino acids. Here the CDR3 DNA reads TGTGCCATCAGCGACTCGGGACACCCCTACAATGAGCAGTTCTTC. Its translation: CAISDSGHPYNEQFF.